These 21 T cell receptor beta chains were sequenced from one sample in a study of tumor-infiltrating lymphocytes in primary liver carcinoma. Researchers generated TCR beta cDNA from roughly 510 ng of total RNA, relying on a constant-region primer. Library construction for TCR beta comprised three nested multiplex PCR rounds performed with slightly modified ARM-PCR. The two initial PCR rounds, roughly 9 cycles each, used TRBV1-TRBV30 forward and C-beta reverse primers. TCRdb processed the multiplex PCR reads anew with MiXCR; each CDR3 protein has one entry. This table holds 250,000 to 400,000 distinct CDR3 sequences, less than 75% found once. Unsorted whole blood supplied the RNA, and germline DNA was extracted too. Sample: peripheral blood. These receptors were obtained from a middle-aged man with primary liver carcinoma and hepatitis B virus infection.

A remark on this clonotype: At one of its ends the junction is not consistent with the germline gene, which may arise from a read error. The genes are TRBV6-1 and TRBJ2-1; 7 bases are shared with TRBD2. This CDR3 comprises 18 residues. CDR1 MNHNS and CDR2 SASEGT come from the germline V gene. The chain's CDR3 is CASSEGPSGTGSYNEQLF. DNA for the CDR3: TGTGCCAGCAGTGAAGGCCCCAGCGGGACCGGCTCCTACAATGAGCAGTTATTC.

This clonotype was observed a handful of times. This could be a read error, since a much larger clone is one nucleotide away. The chain uses TRBV5-4 and TRBJ2-1, with 13 bases lining up with TRBD2. The CDR3 loop spans 16 amino acids. The germline CDR1 and CDR2 sequences are SGHNT and YYREEE (reference sequence). V lost 3 bases, J lost 9 bases, and 9 bases stayed unmatched. Here the CDR3 reads CASSSQTSGRAIEQFF. The CDR3 nucleotides are TGTGCCAGCAGCTCCCAAACTAGCGGGAGGGCTATTGAGCAGTTCTTC.

This clonotype occurred many times. The chain has TRBV4-1 and TRBJ2-1; TRBD2 is a possible D gene (5 bases). CDR1 MGHRA and CDR2 YSYEKL come from the germline V gene. V dropped 4 bases and J dropped 4 bases, with 14 bases sitting between them. There are 15 residues in the CDR3. The CDR3 protein is CASSRISGIYNEQFF. DNA for the CDR3: TGCGCCAGCAGCCGCATTTCGGGGATATACAATGAGCAGTTCTTC.

The table lists this clonotype with a few counts. The chain uses TRBV7-9 and TRBJ1-1, with D possibly TRBD1 on 5 matching bases. The CDR3 consists of 13 residues. The V gene's germline CDR1 is SEHNR and CDR2 FQNEAQ (reference sequence). V was cut by 11 bases and J by 0 bases, with 13 bases left in between. CDR3 DNA sequence: TGTGCCGGGCAGGGACTCTTGAACACTGAAGCTTTCTTT. Amino acids: CAGQGLLNTEAFF.

Comments on this clonotype: A much larger clone sits a single nucleotide away, making a read error possible. The chain uses TRBV6-1 and TRBJ2-3; no definite D call. Germline CDR1 and CDR2: MNHNS and SASEGT. The CDR3 covers 12 residues. CDR3 sequence: CTSKGVGDTQYF. The DNA of the CDR3 is TGTACCAGCAAAGGTGTCGGAGATACGCAGTATTTT.

Concerning this clonotype: A junction end diverges from the germline sequence, so it may reflect a read error. The rearrangement joins TRBV11-2 to TRBJ2-1; the match to TRBD1 covers 8 bases. The CDR3 runs 16 residues. Per the germline V gene, CDR1 is SGHAT and CDR2 is FQNNGV. The CDR3, as DNA: TGTACCAGCAGCTTAGCTCCCAGGGGGCCCTGCAATGAGCAGTTCTTC. This gives the protein CTSSLAPRGPCNEQFF.

This clonotype has at least ten counts. J is TRBJ2-1 and V is TRBV29-1; D might be TRBD1 (5 bases). The CDR3 sequence is 11 residues long. Germline lookup yields CDR1 SQVTM and CDR2 ANQGSEA. V was pared by 3 bases and J by 13 bases, with 13 bases between. The CDR3: CSVDREVAQFF. CDR3 in DNA: TGCAGCGTTGACAGGGAAGTAGCCCAGTTCTTC.

This rearrangement joins TRBV5-6 to TRBJ1-1, with unresolved D. V was trimmed by 2 bases and J by 1 base, leaving 15 bases between them. The CDR3 loop spans 16 amino acids. Germline-derived CDR1 and CDR2 are SGHDT and YYEEEE. CDR3 in amino acids: CASSLHLPGENTEAFF. As DNA, the CDR3 is TGTGCCAGCAGCTTACACCTCCCTGGGGAGAACACTGAAGCTTTCTTT. Full variable domain (outside the CDR3, taken from reference TRBV5-6 and TRBJ1-1): DAGVTQSPTHLIKTRGQQVTLRCSPKSGHDTVSWYQQALGQGPQFIFQYYEEEERQRGNFPDRFSGHQFPNYSSELNVNALLLGDSALYLCASSLHLPGENTEAFFGQGTRLTVV.

Comment on this clonotype: The junction does not match germline at one end; this may be a read error. V usage is TRBV5-4 and J usage is TRBJ1-6, with no clear D. The germline gives CDR1 SGHNT, CDR2 YYREEE (reference sequence). The CDR3 loop spans 14 amino acids. The CDR3 region is CTSSIQEDNSPLHF. CDR3 coding DNA: TGCACCAGCAGCATCCAGGAGGATAATTCACCCCTCCACTTT.

This sequence joins TRBV6-5 and TRBJ1-1; D is unclear. This CDR3 is 12 amino acids long. V was shortened by 10 bases and J by 3 bases, with 12 bases between the two germline ends. The germline CDR1 and CDR2 sequences are MNHEY and SVGAGI. CDR3 sequence: CATREGDTEAFF. In nucleotides, the CDR3 is TGTGCCACCAGAGAGGGCGACACTGAAGCTTTCTTT.

For this clonotype: A much larger clone lies one base from this, so it may be a read error. The chain has TRBV29-1 and TRBJ2-1; D possibly corresponds to TRBD1 (5 bases). The J call may be in error: the DNA end matches TRBJ2-5 better. CDR3 length: 13 amino acids. Looked up from germline, CDR1 is SQVTM and CDR2 is ANQGSEA. The CDR3 coding sequence is TGCAGCGTTGACGGACCCAAGGGGGAGACCCAGTACTTC. The encoded protein is CSVDGPKGETQYF.

On this clonotype: At one boundary the junction diverges from the germline segment, which might be a read error. This chain connects TRBV29-1 to TRBJ2-7; no clear D. The CDR3 sequence is 15 residues long. CDR1 SQVTM and CDR2 ANQGSEA come from the germline V gene. The CDR3, as DNA: TGCAGCGTTGGCCCGCGGATGCTGAGCTCCTACGAGGAGTACTTC. This translates into CSVGPRMLSSYEEYF.

Regarding this clonotype: With a much larger clone just one base away, this may be a read error. The genes are TRBV12-3 or TRBV12-4 and TRBJ2-3; D unresolved. V lost 0 bases, J lost 10 bases, and 20 bases lay in between. The CDR3 sequence is 16 residues long. Here the CDR3 reads CASSLALGHGESAQYF. The CDR3 nucleotides read TGTGCCAGCAGTTTAGCGCTCGGGCATGGGGAAAGCGCGCAGTATTTT.

The rearrangement joins TRBV11-1 to TRBJ1-1; D not resolved. The CDR3 totals 14 residues. Per the germline V gene, CDR1 is SGHAT and CDR2 is FQDESV (reference sequence). V shed 6 bases and J shed 5 bases, with 16 bases lying between them. The CDR3 DNA reads TGTGCCAGCAGTTACTGGGCATCCCGAACTGAAGCTTTCTTT. Its translation is CASSYWASRTEAFF.

As regards this clonotype: One end of the junction does not line up with germline, which may come from a read error. V gene TRBV6-6 combines with J gene TRBJ2-3; D uncertain. The CDR3 contains 13 residues. CDR1 is MNHNY and CDR2 is SVGAGI in the germline V gene (reference sequence). The CDR3 is CASSHGLADTQYF. The DNA for the CDR3 is TGTGCCAGCAGTCATGGGCTCGCAGATACACAGTATTTT.

The chain joins TRBV5-1 to TRBJ2-7; weak D call: TRBD1 (5 bases). The CDR3 extends over 17 amino acids. The ends were cut back, 10 bases at V and 4 bases at J, with 30 bases in the middle. CDR1 and CDR2 from the germline V gene are SGHRS and YFSETQ. Here the CDR3 reads CALHLGLIAERCYEQYF. CDR3 nucleotides: TGCGCCCTCCATTTGGGGCTGATCGCCGAGCGCTGTTACGAGCAGTACTTC.

In this sample, this clonotype turned up many times. This chain uses TRBV11-1 with TRBJ2-3; 12 bases line up with TRBD2. CDR1 SGHAT and CDR2 FQDESV come from the germline V gene (reference sequence). J lost 4 bases, V lost 1 base, and 0 bases had no gene match. CDR3 length equals 15 residues. CDR3 coding DNA: TGTGCCAGCAGCTTAGGACTAGCGGGAGCAGATACGCAGTATTTT. Protein: CASSLGLAGADTQYF.

This clonotype turned up a few times. V and J are TRBV30 and TRBJ1-2; 9 nucleotides line up with TRBD1. The CDR3 is 13 residues long. Unmatched junction bases numbered 8, after V lost 4 bases and J lost 8 bases. Germline V lookup: CDR1 GTSNPN, CDR2 SVGIG (reference sequence). The CDR3 sequence is CAWNLGQGTGYTF. Here the CDR3 DNA reads TGTGCCTGGAACCTTGGACAGGGGACCGGCTACACCTTC.

V and J are TRBV6-1 and TRBJ2-1; 9 bases match TRBD1. The ends lost 10 bases at V and 7 bases at J; junction bases unmatched: 5. CDR3 size: 12 residues. Germline V gives CDR1 MNHNS, CDR2 SASEGT. The DNA of the CDR3 is TGTGCCACCGGGACAGGGTGGAATGAGCAGTTCTTC. This sequence encodes CATGTGWNEQFF.

This chain uses TRBV9 with TRBJ1-5; weak D call: TRBD1 (5 bases). Looked up from germline, CDR1 is SGDLS and CDR2 is YYNGEE. The CDR3 covers 17 residues. V was clipped by 4 bases and J by 0 bases, with 17 bases between them. Here the CDR3 reads CASSPGDRLYSNQPQHF. The CDR3 DNA reads TGTGCCAGCAGCCCCGGTGACAGACTTTATAGCAATCAGCCCCAGCATTTT.

Of note for this clonotype: An end of the junction does not agree with germline; a read error may underlie this. J is TRBJ2-6 and V is TRBV6-6; maybe TRBD1 (5 bases). From germline, CDR1 is MNHNY and CDR2 SVGAGI (reference sequence). The CDR3 covers 15 residues. In DNA form, the CDR3 reads TGTGCCAGCAGTTATGGGGAAACTGGGGCCAACGTCCTGATTTTT. Amino acids: CASSYGETGANVLIF.